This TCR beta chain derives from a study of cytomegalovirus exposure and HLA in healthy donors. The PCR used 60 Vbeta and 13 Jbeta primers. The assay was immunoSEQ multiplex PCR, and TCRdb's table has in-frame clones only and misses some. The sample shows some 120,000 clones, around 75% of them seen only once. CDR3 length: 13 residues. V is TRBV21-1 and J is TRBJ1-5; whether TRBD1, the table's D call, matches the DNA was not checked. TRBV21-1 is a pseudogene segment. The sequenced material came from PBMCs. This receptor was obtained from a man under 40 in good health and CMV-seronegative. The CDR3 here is CASSKVHVQPQHF. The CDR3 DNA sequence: TGTGCCAGCAGCAAAGTACATGTGCAGCCCCAGCATTTT.